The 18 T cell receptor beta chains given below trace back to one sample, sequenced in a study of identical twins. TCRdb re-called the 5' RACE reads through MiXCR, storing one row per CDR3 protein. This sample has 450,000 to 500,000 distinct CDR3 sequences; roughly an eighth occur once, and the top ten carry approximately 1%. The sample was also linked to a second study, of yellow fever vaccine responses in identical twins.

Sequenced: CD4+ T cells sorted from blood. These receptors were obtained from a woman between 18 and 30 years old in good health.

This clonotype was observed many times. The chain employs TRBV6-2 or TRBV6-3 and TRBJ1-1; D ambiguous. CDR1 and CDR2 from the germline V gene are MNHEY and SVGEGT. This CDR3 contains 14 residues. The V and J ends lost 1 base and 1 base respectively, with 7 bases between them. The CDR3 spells CASSYYKKNTEAFF. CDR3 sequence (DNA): TGTGCCAGCAGTTACTACAAAAAGAACACTGAAGCTTTCTTT.

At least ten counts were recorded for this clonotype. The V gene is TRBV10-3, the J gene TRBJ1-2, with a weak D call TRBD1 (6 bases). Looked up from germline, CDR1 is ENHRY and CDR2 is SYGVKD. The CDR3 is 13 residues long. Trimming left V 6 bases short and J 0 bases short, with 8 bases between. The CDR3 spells CAISGQSNYGYTF. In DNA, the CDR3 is TGTGCCATCAGCGGACAGTCTAACTATGGCTACACCTTC.

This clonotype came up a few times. CDR3 sequence (DNA): TGTGCCAGCAGCCAAGAACCGTCGGTAGGGAAACAGTTCTTC. Translated: CASSQEPSVGKQFF. The J gene is TRBJ2-1, the V gene TRBV7-2, with no clear D. V was clipped by 5 bases and J by 13 bases, with 21 bases between them. Germline V CDR1 and CDR2: SGHTA, FQGNSA. The length of the CDR3 is 14 residues.

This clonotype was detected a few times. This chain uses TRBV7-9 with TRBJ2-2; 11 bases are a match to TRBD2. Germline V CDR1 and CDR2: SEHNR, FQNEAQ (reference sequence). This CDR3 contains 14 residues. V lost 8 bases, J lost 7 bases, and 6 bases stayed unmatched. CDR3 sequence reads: CASRLAGGIGELFF. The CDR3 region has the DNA TGTGCCAGCCGGCTAGCGGGAGGAATCGGGGAGCTGTTTTTT.

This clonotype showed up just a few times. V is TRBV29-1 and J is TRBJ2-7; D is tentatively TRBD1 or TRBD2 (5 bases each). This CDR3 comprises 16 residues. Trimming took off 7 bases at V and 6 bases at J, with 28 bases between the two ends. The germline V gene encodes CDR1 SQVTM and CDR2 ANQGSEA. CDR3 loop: CSAVRSGKRGSGEQYF. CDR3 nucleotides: TGCAGCGCCGTCAGGTCCGGGAAAAGGGGATCTGGCGAGCAGTACTTC.

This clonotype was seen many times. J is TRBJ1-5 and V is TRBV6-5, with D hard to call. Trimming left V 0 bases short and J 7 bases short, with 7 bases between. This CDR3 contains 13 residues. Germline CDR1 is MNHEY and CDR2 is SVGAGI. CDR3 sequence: CASSYSSAQPQHF. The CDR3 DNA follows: TGTGCCAGCAGTTACTCGAGCGCCCAGCCCCAGCATTTT.

CDR3 loop: CSVEVSTSGRRYQETQYF. DNA of the CDR3: TGCAGCGTTGAAGTTTCGACTAGCGGGAGGAGGTACCAAGAGACCCAGTACTTC. The chain carries TRBV29-1 and TRBJ2-5; TRBD2 agrees at 13 bases. Germline assignment: CDR1 SQVTM and CDR2 ANQGSEA. The CDR3 is 18 amino acids. J was trimmed by 0 bases and V by 1 base; bases with no gene match: 8.

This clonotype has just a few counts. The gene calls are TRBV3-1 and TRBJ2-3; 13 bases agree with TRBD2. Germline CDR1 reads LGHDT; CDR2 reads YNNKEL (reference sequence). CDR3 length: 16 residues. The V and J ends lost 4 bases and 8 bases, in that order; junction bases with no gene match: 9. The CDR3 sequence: CASSPGTSGASGTQYF. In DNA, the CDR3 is TGTGCCAGCAGCCCCGGGACTAGCGGGGCGAGTGGTACGCAGTATTTT.

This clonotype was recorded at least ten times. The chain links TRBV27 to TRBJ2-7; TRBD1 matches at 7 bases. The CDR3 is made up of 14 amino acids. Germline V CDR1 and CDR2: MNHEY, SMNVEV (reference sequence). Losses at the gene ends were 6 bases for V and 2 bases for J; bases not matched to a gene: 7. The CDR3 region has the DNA TGTGCCAGCAGCAGACAGGGATTACCCTACGAGCAGTACTTC. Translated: CASSRQGLPYEQYF.

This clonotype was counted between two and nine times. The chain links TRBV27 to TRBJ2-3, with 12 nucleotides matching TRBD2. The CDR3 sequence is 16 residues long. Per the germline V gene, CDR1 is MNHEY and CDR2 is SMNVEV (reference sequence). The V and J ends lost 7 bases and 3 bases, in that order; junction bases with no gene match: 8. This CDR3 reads CASTPLLAGGTDTQYF. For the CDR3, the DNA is TGTGCCAGCACCCCTTTGCTAGCGGGAGGGACAGATACGCAGTATTTT.

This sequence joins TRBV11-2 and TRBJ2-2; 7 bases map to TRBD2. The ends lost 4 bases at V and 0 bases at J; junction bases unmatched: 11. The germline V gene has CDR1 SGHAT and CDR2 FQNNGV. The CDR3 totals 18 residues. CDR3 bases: TGTGCCAGCAGCTCAAACGGGCGAGGGAGGGCGAACACCGGGGAGCTGTTTTTT. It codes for CASSSNGRGRANTGELFF.

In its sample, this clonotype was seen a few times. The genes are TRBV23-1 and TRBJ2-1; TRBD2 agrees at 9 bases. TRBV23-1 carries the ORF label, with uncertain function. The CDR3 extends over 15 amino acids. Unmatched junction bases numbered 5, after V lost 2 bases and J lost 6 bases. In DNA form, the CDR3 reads TGCGCCAGCAGTCAAGGGACTAGCCGTTTCAATGAGCAGTTCTTC. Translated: CASSQGTSRFNEQFF.

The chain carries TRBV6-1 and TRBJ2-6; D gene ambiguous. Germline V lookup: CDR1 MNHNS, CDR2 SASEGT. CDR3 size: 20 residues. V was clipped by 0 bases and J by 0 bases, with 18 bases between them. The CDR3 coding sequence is TGTGCCAGCAGTGAAGCCTTAGGGTTTGGCACGAACTCTGGGGCCAACGTCCTGACTTTC. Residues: CASSEALGFGTNSGANVLTF.

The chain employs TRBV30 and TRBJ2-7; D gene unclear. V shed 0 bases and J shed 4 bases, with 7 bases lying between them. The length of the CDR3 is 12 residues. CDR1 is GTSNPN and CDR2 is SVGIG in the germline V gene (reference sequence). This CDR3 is CAWSVGGYEQYF. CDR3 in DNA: TGTGCCTGGAGTGTAGGTGGATACGAGCAGTACTTC.

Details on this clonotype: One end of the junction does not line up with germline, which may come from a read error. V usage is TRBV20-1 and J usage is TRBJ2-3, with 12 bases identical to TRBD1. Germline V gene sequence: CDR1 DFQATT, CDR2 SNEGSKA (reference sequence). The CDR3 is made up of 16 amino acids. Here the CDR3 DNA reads TGCAGTGATAGAAGGGGGGGACAGGGGGCCCAAGCGGCGCAGTATTTT. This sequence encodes CSDRRGGQGAQAAQYF.

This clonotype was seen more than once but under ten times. This CDR3 is CASSLVGSGSTETQYF. The DNA for the CDR3 is TGTGCCAGCAGCTTAGTAGGTAGCGGGAGTACAGAGACCCAGTACTTC. This chain connects TRBV7-2 to TRBJ2-5, with TRBD2 identical over 9 bases. CDR3 length: 16 amino acids. Trimming removed 1 base from V and 4 bases from J; junction bases left unmatched: 7. Looked up from germline, CDR1 is SGHTA and CDR2 is FQGNSA.

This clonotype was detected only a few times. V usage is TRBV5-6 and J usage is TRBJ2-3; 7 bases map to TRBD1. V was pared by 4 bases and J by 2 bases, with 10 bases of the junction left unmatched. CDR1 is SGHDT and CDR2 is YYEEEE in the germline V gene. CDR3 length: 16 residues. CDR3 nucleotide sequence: TGTGCCAGCAGCACCCCGGGACAGCTCGACACAGATACGCAGTATTTT. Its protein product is CASSTPGQLDTDTQYF.

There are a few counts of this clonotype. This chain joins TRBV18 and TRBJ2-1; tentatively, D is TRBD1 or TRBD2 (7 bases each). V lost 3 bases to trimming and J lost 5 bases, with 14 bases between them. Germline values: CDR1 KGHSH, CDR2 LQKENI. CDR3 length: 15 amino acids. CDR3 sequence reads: CASSPYRGGDNEQFF. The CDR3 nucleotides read TGTGCCAGCTCACCGTACAGGGGAGGGGACAATGAGCAGTTCTTC.